Following are 29 T cell receptor beta chains from one sample sequenced in a study of T cell responses to AZD1222 COVID-19 vaccine. Sequencing was performed with immunoSEQ multiplex PCR; in TCRdb, only in-frame clones are kept and a portion is missing. Of about 92,000 clones in the sample, approximately 86% were seen once. The sequences come from peripheral blood, collected on day 0 of MenACWY control vaccination. The receptors come from an adult in good health.

This sequence joins TRBV5-1 and TRBJ2-3; 8 bases align to TRBD1. V shed 0 bases and J 5 bases; nucleotides not matched to a gene: 5. This CDR3 comprises 15 residues. CDR1 is SGHRS, CDR2 YFSETQ, per germline. For the CDR3, the DNA is TGCGCCAGCAGCTTGGAGTGGACAGGGAGAGATACGCAGTATTTT. Protein: CASSLEWTGRDTQYF. Combining the CDR3 with reference TRBV5-1 and TRBJ2-3 gives the whole variable domain KAGVTQTPRYLIKTRGQQVTLSCSPISGHRSVSWYQQTPGQGLQFLFEYFSETQRNKGNFPGRFSGRQFSNSRSEMNVSTLELGDSALYLCASSLEWTGRDTQYFGPGTRLTVL.

This chain joins TRBV19 and TRBJ2-7; D perhaps matches TRBD1 (6 bases). There are 14 residues in the CDR3. Trimming took 5 bases from V and 1 from J, leaving 12 bases between them. The germline V gene has CDR1 LNHDA and CDR2 SQIVND (reference sequence). This chain's CDR3 is CASSAYGQSYEQYF. The CDR3 coding sequence is TGTGCCAGTAGTGCTTACGGACAGTCCTACGAGCAGTACTTC.

The genes are TRBV12-3 or TRBV12-4 and TRBJ1-2; 7 bases map to TRBD1. Unmatched junction bases numbered 5, after V lost 5 bases and J lost 8 bases. The CDR3 is 12 amino acids. The CDR3 loop reads CASSRQGFGYTF. The CDR3 DNA sequence: TGTGCCAGCAGTAGACAGGGATTCGGCTACACCTTC.

A single count supports this clone. J is TRBJ2-5 and V is TRBV12-3 or TRBV12-4; TRBD1 matches at 8 bases. Unmatched junction bases numbered 5, after V lost 6 bases and J lost 5 bases. The CDR3 is 13 amino acids. The chain's CDR3 is CASSLTGAETQYF. The CDR3 coding sequence is TGTGCCAGCAGCCTGACAGGGGCGGAGACCCAGTACTTC.

The CDR3 region is CASSYSGGKETQYF. The DNA of the CDR3 is TGTGCCAGCAGTTATTCGGGAGGGAAAGAGACCCAGTACTTC. The chain employs TRBV6-2 or TRBV6-3 and TRBJ2-5; TRBD2 aligns across 8 bases. Germline V lookup: CDR1 MNHEY, CDR2 SVGEGT. The CDR3 spans 14 residues. V shed 3 bases, J shed 3 bases, and the junction held 3 bases outside the gene matches.

This clone has just one count. This chain joins TRBV10-3 and TRBJ1-4; 9 positions agree with TRBD1. Germline values: CDR1 ENHRY, CDR2 SYGVKD. The V gene end was trimmed by 3 bases and the J gene end by 6 bases; junction bases not matched to a gene: 5. CDR3 length: 15 residues. This chain's CDR3 is CAISDLQGADEKLFF. In DNA, the CDR3 is TGTGCCATCAGTGATTTACAGGGGGCTGATGAAAAACTGTTTTTT.

Regarding this clone: The same CDR3 also results from other DNA sequences found in this sample. The chain is built from TRBV30 and TRBJ1-1, with 7 bases lining up with TRBD1. Per germline, CDR1 GTSNPN and CDR2 SVGIG (reference sequence). This CDR3 has 13 amino acids. With V trimmed by 4 bases and J by 0 bases, 2 bases remained unmatched. CDR3 amino acids: CAWTRGMNTEAFF. DNA of the CDR3: TGTGCCTGGACCAGGGGGATGAACACTGAAGCTTTCTTT.

This chain joins TRBV2 and TRBJ1-5; D unclear. CDR3 length: 16 amino acids. CDR1 is SNHLY and CDR2 is FYNNEI in the germline V gene. With 3 bases removed from V and 6 bases from J, the gap between germline ends came to 18 bases. CDR3 sequence (DNA): TGTGCCAGCAGTGAGAGAAGGCAAGTGTATGGTCAGCCCCAGCATTTT. Residues: CASSERRQVYGQPQHF.

This chain connects TRBV29-1 to TRBJ2-7; D remains unclear. CDR1 and CDR2 (germline): SQVTM, ANQGSEA. The V end lost 1 base, the J end lost 0 bases, and 13 bases lay between the germline ends. The CDR3 is 15 amino acids. The CDR3 spells CSVEVGQDISYEQYF. CDR3 DNA sequence: TGCAGCGTTGAAGTAGGTCAGGATATCTCCTACGAGCAGTACTTC.

This clone has only a few counts. In nucleotides, the CDR3 is TGTGCCAGCAGCGCTACAAGCCTACCACCCCTCCACTTT. This gives the protein CASSATSLPPLHF. The V call is TRBV9, the J call TRBJ1-6; D ambiguous. The CDR3 runs to 13 residues. V was clipped by 3 bases and J by 11 bases, with 12 bases between them. Germline-derived CDR1 and CDR2 are SGDLS and YYNGEE.

The chain employs TRBV5-1 and TRBJ1-6, with 7 bases aligning to TRBD1. V was clipped by 5 bases and J by 0 bases; unmatched bases: 8. Looked up from germline, CDR1 is SGHRS and CDR2 is YFSETQ. CDR3 length: 17 amino acids. In DNA, the CDR3 is TGCGCCAGCAGGCATGCGACAGGGAGCTCCTATAATTCACCCCTCCACTTT. This sequence encodes CASRHATGSSYNSPLHF.

This clone was detected a few times. The V gene is TRBV19, the J gene TRBJ2-5, with D possibly being TRBD1 (5 bases). This CDR3 is 14 amino acids long. The ends were cut back, 5 bases at V and 3 bases at J, with 13 bases in the middle. Germline lookup yields CDR1 LNHDA and CDR2 SQIVND (reference sequence). The CDR3 DNA is TGTGCCAGTAGTCCCCTAGACAGCGAAGAGACCCAGTACTTC. This sequence encodes CASSPLDSEETQYF.

The gene calls are TRBV7-7 and TRBJ2-7; no definite D call. Germline V gene lookup returns CDR1 SSHAT and CDR2 FNYEAQ (reference sequence). The CDR3 runs 13 residues. With 1 base removed from V and 1 base from J, the gap between germline ends came to 5 bases. The CDR3 here is CASSLEVSYEQYF. Written as DNA, the CDR3 is TGTGCCAGCAGCTTAGAGGTTTCCTACGAGCAGTACTTC.

The rearrangement joins TRBV7-8 to TRBJ1-1; the D is unclear. This CDR3 has 13 amino acids. V gave up 3 bases and J gave up 1 base, with 6 bases separating them. Germline assignment: CDR1 SGHVS and CDR2 FQNEAQ. The CDR3 region is CASSFNGNTEAFF. The CDR3 bases are TGTGCCAGCAGCTTTAACGGGAACACTGAAGCTTTCTTT. Full variable domain (rest looked up from reference TRBV7-8 and TRBJ1-1): GAGVSQSPRYKVAKRGQDVALRCDPISGHVSLFWYQQALGQGPEFLTYFQNEAQLDKSGLPSDRFFAERPEGSVSTLKIQRTQQEDSAVYLCASSFNGNTEAFFGQGTRLTVV.

This chain links TRBV2 with TRBJ1-3; D is perhaps TRBD1 (6 bases). Germline values: CDR1 SNHLY, CDR2 FYNNEI. The CDR3 has 14 amino acids. The V end lost 7 bases, the J end lost 4 bases, and 14 bases lay between the germline ends. CDR3: CASISQGFGNTIYF. The CDR3, as DNA: TGTGCCAGCATCTCACAGGGTTTCGGAAACACCATATATTTT.

The CDR3 spells CASSGAATNEKLFF. The CDR3 region has the DNA TGCGCCAGCAGCGGTGCGGCAACTAATGAAAAACTGTTTTTT. The chain couples TRBV4-1 to TRBJ1-4; the D is unclear. The V gene lost 5 bases and the J gene lost 0 bases, with 7 bases spanning the gap. This CDR3 is built from 14 residues. The V gene's germline CDR1 is MGHRA and CDR2 YSYEKL.

The table lists this clone with a count of one. This sequence joins TRBV7-9 and TRBJ1-4; D unclear. The CDR3 is made up of 12 amino acids. V was shortened by 3 bases and J by 17 bases, with 16 bases between the two germline ends. The germline gives CDR1 SEHNR, CDR2 FQNEAQ (reference sequence). CDR3 bases: TGTGCCAGCAGCTTGTCCGCATTAGAAAGATTTTTT. It translates to CASSLSALERFF.

This clone has just one count. The chain carries TRBV19 and TRBJ2-1; D may match TRBD1 or TRBD2 (5 bases each). Germline values: CDR1 LNHDA, CDR2 SQIVND (reference sequence). V was clipped by 2 bases and J by 6 bases, with 17 bases between them. This CDR3 has 16 residues. The CDR3 is CASSIRPAGTSNEQFF. The CDR3, as DNA: TGTGCCAGTAGTATACGCCCCGCCGGGACGAGCAATGAGCAGTTCTTC. The entire variable domain, with the rest obtained from reference TRBV19 and TRBJ2-1, is as follows: DGGITQSPKYLFRKEGQNVTLSCEQNLNHDAMYWYRQDPGQGLRLIYYSQIVNDFQKGDIAEGYSVSREKKESFPLTVTSAQKNPTAFYLCASSIRPAGTSNEQFFGPGTRLTVL.

CDR3 sequence reads: CASSLHGTGEKAFF. CDR3 in DNA: TGTGCCAGCAGCTTACACGGGACAGGGGAGAAAGCTTTCTTT. The chain employs TRBV7-9 and TRBJ1-1; 10 bases align to TRBD1. CDR1 is SEHNR, CDR2 FQNEAQ, per germline (reference sequence). V was clipped by 2 bases and J by 9 bases; unmatched bases: 6. CDR3 length equals 14 residues. Variable domain in full (rest from reference TRBV7-9 and TRBJ1-1): DTGVSQNPRHKITKRGQNVTFRCDPISEHNRLYWYRQTLGQGPEFLTYFQNEAQLEKSRLLSDRFSAERPKGSFSTLEIQRTEQGDSAMYLCASSLHGTGEKAFFGQGTRLTVV.

The chain carries TRBV4-1 and TRBJ2-7; D is ambiguous. CDR3 length: 14 amino acids. With 0 bases removed from V and 2 bases from J, the gap between germline ends came to 8 bases. Per germline, CDR1 MGHRA and CDR2 YSYEKL. The CDR3 DNA reads TGCGCCAGCAGCCAAGATTGGCAGGCCTACGAGCAGTACTTC. Protein sequence: CASSQDWQAYEQYF.

The chain joins TRBV30 to TRBJ1-1, with 7 bases that match TRBD1. The CDR3 is 13 residues long. Germline-derived CDR1 and CDR2 are GTSNPN and SVGIG (reference sequence). J lost 1 base, V lost 3 bases, and 2 bases had no gene match. In nucleotides, the CDR3 is TGTGCCTGGAGCGGGACAGCGAACACTGAAGCTTTCTTT. Protein sequence: CAWSGTANTEAFF.

V gene TRBV28 combines with J gene TRBJ1-1; 7 bases map to TRBD1. The J segment lost 0 bases and the V segment lost 5 bases, leaving 6 bases of the junction unmatched. CDR3 length: 15 residues. CDR1 MDHEN and CDR2 SYDVKM come from the germline V gene. The CDR3: CASSQYRGLNTEAFF. The CDR3 nucleotides read TGTGCCAGCAGTCAATACAGGGGATTGAACACTGAAGCTTTCTTT.

The J gene is TRBJ2-3, the V gene TRBV29-1; TRBD2 agrees at 11 bases. Germline trimming cut 6 bases from V and 10 bases from J; bases unmatched to any gene: 9. There are 13 residues in the CDR3. Germline loops: CDR1 SQVTM, CDR2 ANQGSEA. CDR3 sequence (DNA): TGCAGCGTCGCAACTAGCGGGGGAATAGCGCAGTATTTT. It encodes CSVATSGGIAQYF.

This clone was seen a few times. The rearrangement uses TRBV7-9 and TRBJ1-2; D is possibly TRBD1 (6 bases). Between the trimmed V and J ends, which lost 5 bases and 8 bases, there was a span of 15 bases. The CDR3 runs 13 residues. Germline assignment: CDR1 SEHNR and CDR2 FQNEAQ (reference sequence). CDR3 nucleotide sequence: TGTGCCAGCAGCCCCGAACAGGGTAGGGGCTACACCTTC. Amino acid sequence: CASSPEQGRGYTF. The entire variable domain, with the rest obtained from reference TRBV7-9 and TRBJ1-2, is as follows: DTGVSQNPRHKITKRGQNVTFRCDPISEHNRLYWYRQTLGQGPEFLTYFQNEAQLEKSRLLSDRFSAERPKGSFSTLEIQRTEQGDSAMYLCASSPEQGRGYTFGSGTRLTVV.

The chain employs TRBV20-1 and TRBJ2-5; D gene ambiguous. The CDR3 sequence is 11 residues long. Germline V lookup: CDR1 DFQATT, CDR2 SNEGSKA (reference sequence). The V and J ends lost 5 bases and 5 bases respectively, with 9 bases between them. Written as DNA, the CDR3 is TGCAGTGCTGGCAGGCAGGAGACCCAGTACTTC. Protein: CSAGRQETQYF.

The V and J genes are TRBV5-6 and TRBJ2-3; TRBD2 aligns across 11 bases. Germline V gene sequence: CDR1 SGHDT, CDR2 YYEEEE. The CDR3 covers 17 residues. J gave up 4 bases and V 4 bases, and 11 bases lay outside the gene matches. The CDR3 sequence is CASSPRLAGTAPDTQYF. CDR3 DNA sequence: TGTGCCAGCAGCCCCCGACTAGCGGGAACCGCTCCAGATACGCAGTATTTT.

The chain combines TRBV19 with TRBJ1-6, with 8 bases matching TRBD1. The germline CDR1 and CDR2 sequences are LNHDA and SQIVND (reference sequence). This CDR3 contains 15 residues. V lost 7 bases to trimming and J lost 10 bases; unmatched junction nucleotides: 12. CDR3 amino acids: CASTPAGQGGSPLHF. Here the CDR3 DNA reads TGTGCCAGTACCCCTGCCGGACAGGGTGGGTCACCCCTCCACTTT.

The chain employs TRBV7-8 and TRBJ1-3, with D possibly matching TRBD1 (6 bases). Germline-derived CDR1 and CDR2 are SGHVS and FQNEAQ. The germline V and J ends were trimmed by 1 base and 0 bases, with 10 bases remaining between them. CDR3 length: 16 amino acids. CDR3: CASSLGQGSSGNTIYF. CDR3 nucleotides: TGTGCCAGCAGCTTAGGGCAGGGGAGCTCTGGAAACACCATATATTTT.

The rearrangement joins TRBV24-1 to TRBJ1-1; D unclear. Germline V gene sequence: CDR1 KGHDR, CDR2 SFDVKD. The CDR3 has 18 residues. Trimming removed 1 base at V and 2 bases at J, with 19 bases between. In DNA form, the CDR3 reads TGTGCCACCAGTGATTTTCTAATCACGAGAGGTGGAAACACTGAAGCTTTCTTT. It specifies CATSDFLITRGGNTEAFF.